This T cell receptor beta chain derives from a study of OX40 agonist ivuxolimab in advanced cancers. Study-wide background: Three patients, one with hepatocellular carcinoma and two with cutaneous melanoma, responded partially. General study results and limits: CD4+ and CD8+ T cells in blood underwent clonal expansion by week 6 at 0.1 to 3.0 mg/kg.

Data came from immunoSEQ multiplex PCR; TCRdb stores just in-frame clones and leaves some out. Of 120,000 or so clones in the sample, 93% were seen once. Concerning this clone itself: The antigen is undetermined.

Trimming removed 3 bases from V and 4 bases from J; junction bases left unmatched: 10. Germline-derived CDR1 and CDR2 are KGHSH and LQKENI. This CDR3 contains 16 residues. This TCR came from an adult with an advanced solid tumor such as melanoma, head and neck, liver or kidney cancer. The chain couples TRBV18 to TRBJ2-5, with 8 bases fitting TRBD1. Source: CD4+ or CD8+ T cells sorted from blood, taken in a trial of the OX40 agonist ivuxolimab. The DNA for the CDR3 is TGTGCCAGCTCACCCTTGAAAGCAGGGGGCGGAGAGACCCAGTACTTC. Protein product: CASSPLKAGGGETQYF. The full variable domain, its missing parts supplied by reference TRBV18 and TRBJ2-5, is NAGVMQNPRHLVRRRGQEARLRCSPMKGHSHVYWYRQLPEEGLKFMVYLQKENIIDESGMPKERFSAEFPKEGPSILRIQQVVRGDSAAYFCASSPLKAGGGETQYFGPGTRLLVL.